This TCR beta chain was documented in a study of spatial heterogeneity in lung cancer. Study details: When follow-up PBMC samples existed, they were sequenced (at a median of roughly 25 months after resection).

The CDR3 runs to 14 residues. V dropped 3 bases and J dropped 2 bases, with 9 bases sitting between them. Every TCR cDNA molecule carried a tag that served as a unique molecular identifier. TCRdb re-called the 5' RACE reads through MiXCR, storing one row per CDR3 protein. The data contain tens of thousands of distinct CDR3 sequences, 12% of them singletons. As for time point: blood at routine non-recurrence follow-up after resection. The authors sequenced whole RNA from tumor, nontumor lung or frozen PBMC without sorting. The source of this sequence is a male donor with early-stage non-small cell lung cancer. The genes are TRBV12-3 or TRBV12-4 and TRBJ2-3, with D possibly being TRBD1 (6 bases). The input for sequencing was PBMCs, taken at follow-up. CDR3 protein: CASSFTGITDTQYF. Written as DNA, the CDR3 is TGTGCCAGCAGTTTTACAGGGATCACAGATACGCAGTATTTT.